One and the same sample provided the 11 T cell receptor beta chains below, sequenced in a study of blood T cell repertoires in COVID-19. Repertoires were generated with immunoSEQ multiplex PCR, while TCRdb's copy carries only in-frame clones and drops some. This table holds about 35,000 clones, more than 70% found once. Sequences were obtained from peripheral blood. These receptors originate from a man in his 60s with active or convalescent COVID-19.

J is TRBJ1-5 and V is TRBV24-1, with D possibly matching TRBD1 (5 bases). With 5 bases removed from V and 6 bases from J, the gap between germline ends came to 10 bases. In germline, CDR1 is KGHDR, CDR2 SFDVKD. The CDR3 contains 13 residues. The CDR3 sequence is CATSARGTQPQHF. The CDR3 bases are TGTGCCACCAGTGCAAGGGGAACTCAGCCCCAGCATTTT.

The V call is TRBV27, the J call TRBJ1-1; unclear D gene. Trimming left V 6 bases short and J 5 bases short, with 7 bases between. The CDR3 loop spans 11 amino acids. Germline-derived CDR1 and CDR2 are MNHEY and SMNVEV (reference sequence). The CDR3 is CASRRGTEAFF. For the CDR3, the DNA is TGTGCCAGCAGGAGAGGGACTGAAGCTTTCTTT.

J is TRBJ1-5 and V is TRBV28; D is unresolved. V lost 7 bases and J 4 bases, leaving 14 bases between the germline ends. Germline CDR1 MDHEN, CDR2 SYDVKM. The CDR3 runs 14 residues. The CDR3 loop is CASKAGIKNQPQHF. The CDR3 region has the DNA TGTGCCAGCAAAGCCGGGATAAAGAATCAGCCCCAGCATTTT.

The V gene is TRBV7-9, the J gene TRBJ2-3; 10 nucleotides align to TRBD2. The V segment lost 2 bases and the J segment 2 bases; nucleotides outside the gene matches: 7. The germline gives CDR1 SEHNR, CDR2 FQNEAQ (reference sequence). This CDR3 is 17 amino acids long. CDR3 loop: CASSLRGLAGDTDTQYF. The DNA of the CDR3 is TGTGCCAGCAGCTTAAGGGGGCTAGCGGGGGACACAGATACGCAGTATTTT.

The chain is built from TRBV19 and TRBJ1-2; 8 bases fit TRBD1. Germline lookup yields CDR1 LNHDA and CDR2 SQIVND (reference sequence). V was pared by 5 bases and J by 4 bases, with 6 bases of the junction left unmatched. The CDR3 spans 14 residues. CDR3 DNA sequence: TGTGCCAGTAGTTCCAGGGACAGGACCTATGGCTACACCTTC. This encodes CASSSRDRTYGYTF.

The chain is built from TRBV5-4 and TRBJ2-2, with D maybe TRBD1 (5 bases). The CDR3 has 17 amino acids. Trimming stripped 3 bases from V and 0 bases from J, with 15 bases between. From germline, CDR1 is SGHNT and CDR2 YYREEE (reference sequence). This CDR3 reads CASSSARELPNTGELFF. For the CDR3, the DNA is TGTGCCAGCAGCTCCGCCAGGGAACTTCCGAACACCGGGGAGCTGTTTTTT.

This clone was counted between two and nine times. The CDR3, as DNA: TGTGCCAGTAGTATGGATGGGACAGATGGCTACACCTTC. Translated: CASSMDGTDGYTF. V and J are TRBV19 and TRBJ1-2; 7 nucleotides align to TRBD1. CDR3 length: 13 residues. Germline assignment: CDR1 LNHDA and CDR2 SQIVND (reference sequence). Trimming cost V 3 bases and J 6 bases; bases outside gene matches: 4.

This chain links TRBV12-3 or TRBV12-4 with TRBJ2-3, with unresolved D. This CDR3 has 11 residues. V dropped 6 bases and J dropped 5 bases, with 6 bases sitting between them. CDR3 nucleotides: TGTGCCAGCAGCCAACAAGATACGCAGTATTTT. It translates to CASSQQDTQYF.

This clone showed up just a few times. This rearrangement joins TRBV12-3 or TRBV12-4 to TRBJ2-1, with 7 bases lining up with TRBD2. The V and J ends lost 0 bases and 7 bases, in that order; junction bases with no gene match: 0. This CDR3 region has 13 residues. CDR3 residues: CASSLAGGNEQFF. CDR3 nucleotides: TGTGCCAGCAGTTTAGCGGGAGGGAATGAGCAGTTCTTC.

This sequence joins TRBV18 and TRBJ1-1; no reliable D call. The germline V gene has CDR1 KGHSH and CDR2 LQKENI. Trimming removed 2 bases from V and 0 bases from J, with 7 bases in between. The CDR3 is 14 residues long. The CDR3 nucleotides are TGTGCCAGCTCACCAAAACAACTGAACACTGAAGCTTTCTTT. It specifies CASSPKQLNTEAFF. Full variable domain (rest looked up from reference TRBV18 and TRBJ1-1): NAGVMQNPRHLVRRRGQEARLRCSPMKGHSHVYWYRQLPEEGLKFMVYLQKENIIDESGMPKERFSAEFPKEGPSILRIQQVVRGDSAAYFCASSPKQLNTEAFFGQGTRLTVV.

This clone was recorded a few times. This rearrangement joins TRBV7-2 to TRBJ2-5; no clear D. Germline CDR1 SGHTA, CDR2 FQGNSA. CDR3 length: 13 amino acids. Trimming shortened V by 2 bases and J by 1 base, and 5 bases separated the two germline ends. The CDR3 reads CASSLSTQETQYF. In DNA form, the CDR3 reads TGTGCCAGCAGCTTATCTACCCAAGAGACCCAGTACTTC. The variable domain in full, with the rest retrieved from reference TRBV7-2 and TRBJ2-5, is GAGVSQSPSNKVTEKGKDVELRCDPISGHTALYWYRQSLGQGLEFLIYFQGNSAPDKSGLPSDRFSAERTGGSVSTLTIQRTQQEDSAVYLCASSLSTQETQYFGPGTRLLVL.